This T cell receptor (beta chain) stems from a study of T-cell memory formation after mild COVID-19. Germline-derived CDR1 and CDR2 are SNHLY and FYNNEI. CDR3 length: 15 amino acids. J gave up 3 bases and V 6 bases, and 11 bases lay outside the gene matches. MiXCR, applied by TCRdb to the 5' RACE reads, yields one record per CDR3 protein. The table lists about 470,000 distinct CDR3 sequences, 20% to 30% of them singletons. Study outcomes and limitations: Memory sampled before infection contained some responding clones, suggesting cross-reactive memory joined. Chiefly within CM and EM were the contracting CD4+ clones; CD8+ ones were within EMRA.

This clonotype was detected a few times. Its target is unknown. The sequencing sample was made of PBMCs or a T cell subset sorted from them (not recorded which). The sequence derives from an adult woman who had mild COVID-19 (a few samples of this study predate the infection). Cell type and time point are not known. The chain uses TRBV2 and TRBJ2-7, with 7 bases that match TRBD1. The CDR3 sequence: CASRPVTGFFYEQYF. CDR3 bases: TGTGCCAGCAGGCCGGTGACAGGGTTCTTCTACGAGCAGTACTTC.